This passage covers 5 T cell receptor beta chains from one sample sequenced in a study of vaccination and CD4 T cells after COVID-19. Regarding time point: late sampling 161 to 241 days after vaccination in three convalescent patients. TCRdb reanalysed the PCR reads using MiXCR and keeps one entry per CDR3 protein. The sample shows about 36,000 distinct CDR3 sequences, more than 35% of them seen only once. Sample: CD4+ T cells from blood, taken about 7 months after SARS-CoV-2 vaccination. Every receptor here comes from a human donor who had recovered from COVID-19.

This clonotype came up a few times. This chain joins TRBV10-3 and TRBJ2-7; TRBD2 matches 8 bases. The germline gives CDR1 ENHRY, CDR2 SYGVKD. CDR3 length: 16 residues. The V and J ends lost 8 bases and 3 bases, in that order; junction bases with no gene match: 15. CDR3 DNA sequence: TGTGCCATCCTCGACAGTACCGGGACTAGAGGCTACGAGCAGTACTTC. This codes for CAILDSTGTRGYEQYF.

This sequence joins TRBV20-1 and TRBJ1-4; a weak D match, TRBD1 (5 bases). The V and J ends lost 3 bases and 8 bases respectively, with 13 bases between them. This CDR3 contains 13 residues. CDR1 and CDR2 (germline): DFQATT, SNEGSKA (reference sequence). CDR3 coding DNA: TGCAGTGCTAGGGGCCAGGGAAGCGAAAAACTGTTTTTT. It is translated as CSARGQGSEKLFF.

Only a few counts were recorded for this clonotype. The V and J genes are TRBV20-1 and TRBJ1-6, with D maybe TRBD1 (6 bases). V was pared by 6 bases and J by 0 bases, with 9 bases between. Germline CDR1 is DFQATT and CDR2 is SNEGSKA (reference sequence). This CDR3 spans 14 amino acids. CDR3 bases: TGCAGTGCGTCGGACAGCTCCTATAATTCACCCCTCCACTTT. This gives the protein CSASDSSYNSPLHF.

CDR3 coding DNA: TGTGCCAGCAGCAAAGCGCGTAAGGGCGCGTCAATAGAGTCGAATTCACCCCTCCACTTT. Amino acid sequence: CASSKARKGASIESNSPLHF. The chain recombines TRBV21-1 with TRBJ1-6; the table names TRBD1, a call not compared with the DNA. TRBV21-1 is described as a pseudogene. The CDR3 is 20 amino acids.

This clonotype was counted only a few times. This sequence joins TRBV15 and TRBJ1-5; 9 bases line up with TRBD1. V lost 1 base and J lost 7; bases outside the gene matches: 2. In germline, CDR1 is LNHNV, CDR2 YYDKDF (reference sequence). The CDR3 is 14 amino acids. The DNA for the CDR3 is TGTGCCACCAGCAGAGGACAGGGGGACCAGCCCCAGCATTTT. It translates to CATSRGQGDQPQHF.